A selection of T cell receptor beta chains follows, all from one sample in a study of cytomegalovirus exposure and HLA in healthy donors. The protocol was immunoSEQ multiplex PCR, while the TCRdb copy is restricted to in-frame clones and leaves out a portion. Of 140,000 to 150,000 clones in the sample, around four fifths are singletons; the top ten hold 2% to 2.5%. The source material was PBMCs. The receptors here all came from a boy aged 2-9 years in good health and CMV-seronegative. CDR3s include the opening cysteine and the closing phenylalanine or tryptophan. A D gene is named only where the DNA matches it firmly. For some rows the clone size is stated as once, few or many, or as a class when expanded; others skip it.

J: TRBJ2-7
V: TRBV7-2
D: NA
size: NA
DNA: TGTGCCAGCAGTACAGGGATCGACTCCTACGAGCAGTACTTC
CDR3: CASSTGIDSYEQYF

J: TRBJ2-2
V: TRBV4-2
D: TRBD1
size: few
DNA: TGTGCCAGCAGCCAAGGGACAGGGAACACCGGGGAGCTGTTTTTT
CDR3: CASSQGTGNTGELFF

J: TRBJ1-3
V: TRBV27
D: NA
size: once
DNA: TGTGCCAGCAGTTTCGCACGTCCGAGCTCTGGAAACACCATATATTTT
CDR3: CASSFARPSSGNTIYF

J: TRBJ2-1
V: TRBV4-2
D: TRBD2
size: NA
DNA: TGTGCCAGCAGCCCACCACGCGGGACTAGCGGGGCCCTTACCTACAATGAGCAGTTCTTC
CDR3: CASSPPRGTSGALTYNEQFF

J: TRBJ2-2
V: TRBV7-9
D: NA
size: NA
DNA: TGTGCCAGCAGCTTAGTGCGACAGGTTACCGGGGAGCTGTTTTTT
CDR3: CASSLVRQVTGELFF

J: TRBJ2-5
V: TRBV4-1
D: TRBD2
size: NA
DNA: TGCGCCAGCAGCCAAGATTACAGGCGGGGGGGCACCGTGGAGACCCAGTACTTC
CDR3: CASSQDYRRGGTVETQYF

J: TRBJ2-1
V: TRBV19
D: TRBD2
size: NA
DNA: TGTGCCAGCGGAGAGGGTCGGGGGGCCTACAATGAGCAGTTCTTC
CDR3: CASGEGRGAYNEQFF

J: TRBJ1-2
V: TRBV6-5
D: NA
size: NA
DNA: TGTGCCAGCAGTTTAAACCCTTGGGGGGGGAACTATGGCTACACCTTC
CDR3: CASSLNPWGGNYGYTF

J: TRBJ1-5
V: TRBV4-3
D: NA
size: NA
DNA: TGCGCCAGCAGCCAAAATGACAGGCTCGTGTGGCCCCAGCATTTT
CDR3: CASSQNDRLVWPQHF

J: TRBJ2-7
V: TRBV6-5
D: NA
size: NA
DNA: TGTGCCAGCGGGGGGGGGCTAGCAGCCTACGAGCAGTACTTC
CDR3: CASGGGLAAYEQYF

J: TRBJ1-2
V: TRBV9
D: TRBD1
size: once
DNA: TGTGCCAGCAGCGCCCGGGACAGACTGACACCTGAACATGGCTACACCTTC
CDR3: CASSARDRLTPEHGYTF

J: TRBJ2-7
V: TRBV5-4
D: TRBD1
size: NA
DNA: TGTGCCAGCAGCGTTACCGGGACAGGGCCCCACGAGCAGTACTTC
CDR3: CASSVTGTGPHEQYF

J: TRBJ2-1
V: TRBV4-1
D: NA
size: NA
DNA: TGCGCCAGCAGCCGCCGTTTAGGGGGTCACAATGAGCAGTTCTTC
CDR3: CASSRRLGGHNEQFF

J: TRBJ1-2
V: TRBV7-9
D: NA
size: NA
DNA: TGTGCCAGCAGCTTACAAGCGGAGGGGAGAGGCTACACCTTC
CDR3: CASSLQAEGRGYTF

J: TRBJ1-2
V: TRBV25-1
D: NA
size: NA
DNA: TGTGCCAGCAGTGTCCGGGGGGGGAACTATGGCTACACCTTC
CDR3: CASSVRGGNYGYTF

J: TRBJ1-2
V: TRBV14
D: TRBD1
size: NA
DNA: TGTGCCAGCAGCCAAGAATTCGACAGGGGGCTGGGAGGCTACACCTTC
CDR3: CASSQEFDRGLGGYTF

J: TRBJ1-1
V: TRBV5-1
D: NA
size: NA
DNA: TGCGCCAGCAGCTTGGTTTCTCGCTCGGTCTGGACACGGACGGGCTCGGACACTGAAGCTTTCTTT
CDR3: CASSLVSRSVWTRTGSDTEAFF

J: TRBJ2-1
V: TRBV9
D: NA
size: NA
DNA: TGTGCCAGCAGCGTAGGAGCGGCGCGCTCCTACAATGAGCAGTTCTTC
CDR3: CASSVGAARSYNEQFF

J: TRBJ2-1
V: TRBV18
D: NA
size: NA
DNA: TGTGCCAGCTCACCAGGACAGTACAATGAGCAGTTCTTC
CDR3: CASSPGQYNEQFF

J: TRBJ1-5
V: TRBV10-3
D: TRBD1
size: NA
DNA: TGTGCCATCAGTGATACGGTCAGGGGGCTAGATCAGCCCCAGCATTTT
CDR3: CAISDTVRGLDQPQHF

J: TRBJ1-1
V: TRBV30
D: NA
size: NA
DNA: TGTGCCTGGTCCGAGGAGACTGAAGCTTTCTTT
CDR3: CAWSEETEAFF

J: TRBJ1-4
V: TRBV5-1
D: NA
size: NA
DNA: TGCGCCAGCAGCCGTCGGGGGGGGAAAGAAAAACTGTTTTTT
CDR3: CASSRRGGKEKLFF

J: TRBJ1-6
V: TRBV2
D: TRBD1
size: NA
DNA: TGTGCCGGACAGGGAATGACCGGGAATTCACCCCTCCACTTT
CDR3: CAGQGMTGNSPLHF

J: TRBJ1-5
V: TRBV7-9
D: NA
size: NA
DNA: TGTGCCAGCAGCTTCCTTGATCAGCCCCAGCATTTT
CDR3: CASSFLDQPQHF

J: TRBJ2-3
V: TRBV7-6
D: NA
size: NA
DNA: TGTGCCAGCAGCTTATTCGCAGGTGGCCTCACAGATACGCAGTATTTT
CDR3: CASSLFAGGLTDTQYF

J: TRBJ1-5
V: TRBV7-2
D: NA
size: NA
DNA: TGTGCCAGCAGCTTAAGGAGTTATCAGCCCCAGCATTTT
CDR3: CASSLRSYQPQHF

J: TRBJ2-1
V: TRBV7-3
D: NA
size: NA
DNA: TGTGCCAGCAGCCAGGAGGCCGCCCGCGATGAGCAGTTCTTC
CDR3: CASSQEAARDEQFF

J: TRBJ1-3
V: TRBV10-3
D: NA
size: NA
DNA: TGTGCCATCAGTGAGTCGCAAAGCGGCTCTGGAAACACCATATATTTT
CDR3: CAISESQSGSGNTIYF

J: TRBJ1-3
V: TRBV11-3
D: NA
size: NA
DNA: TGTGCCAGCAGCCGATTCGGGACATCTGGAAACACCATATATTTT
CDR3: CASSRFGTSGNTIYF

J: TRBJ1-4
V: TRBV5-4
D: TRBD1
size: NA
DNA: TGTGCCAGCAGCCAAGCCGGGACAGGGGACGAAAAACTGTTTTTT
CDR3: CASSQAGTGDEKLFF

J: TRBJ1-5
V: TRBV7-8
D: TRBD1
size: NA
DNA: TGTGCCAGCAGCTCCGCCCTCTCCGGGACAGGGGAACGACAGCCCCAGCATTTT
CDR3: CASSSALSGTGERQPQHF

J: TRBJ2-5
V: TRBV12-5
D: TRBD2
size: NA
DNA: TGTGCTAGTGGTTTGGGGAAGGGCGGGGGGGAAGAGACCCAGTACTTC
CDR3: CASGLGKGGGEETQYF

J: TRBJ1-1
V: TRBV19
D: TRBD1
size: NA
DNA: TGTGCTACGAACAGGGGTTCCCCCGGCACTGAAGCTTTCTTT
CDR3: CATNRGSPGTEAFF

J: TRBJ2-5
V: TRBV4-2
D: TRBD1
size: few
DNA: TGTGCCAGCAGCCAAGGGACAGGGGAAGGAGAGACCCAGTACTTC
CDR3: CASSQGTGEGETQYF

J: TRBJ2-7
V: TRBV18
D: TRBD1
size: NA
DNA: TGTGCCAGCTCTCCGGGACAGGGGGCTAACGAGCAGTACTTC
CDR3: CASSPGQGANEQYF

J: TRBJ1-2
V: TRBV5-6
D: TRBD1
size: NA
DNA: TGTGCCAGCAGCCTTTTGGTGGACACAGGGGGCAGGATTGGCGGCTACACCTTC
CDR3: CASSLLVDTGGRIGGYTF

J: TRBJ2-3
V: TRBV9
D: TRBD2
size: NA
DNA: TGTGCCAGCAGCGTAGCGAGCGGGGCACCAAACCCCACAGATACGCAGTATTTT
CDR3: CASSVASGAPNPTDTQYF

J: TRBJ1-3
V: TRBV13
D: TRBD1
size: NA
DNA: TGTGCCAGCAGCCGTCCCGGGACAGGCCGATCGAGCGGAAACACCATATATTTT
CDR3: CASSRPGTGRSSGNTIYF

J: TRBJ1-2
V: TRBV10-3
D: NA
size: NA
DNA: TGTGCCATCTGGGGCAGCAACTATGGCTACACCTTC
CDR3: CAIWGSNYGYTF

J: TRBJ1-1
V: TRBV19
D: NA
size: NA
DNA: TGTGCCAGTAGTGGAGCTAGGTTAGCTGAAGCTTTCTTT
CDR3: CASSGARLAEAFF

J: TRBJ2-7
V: TRBV14
D: NA
size: NA
DNA: TGTGCCAGCAGCCCTTATAGCAGGGGCGAGCAGTACTTC
CDR3: CASSPYSRGEQYF

J: TRBJ1-3
V: TRBV6-1
D: NA
size: few
DNA: TGTGCCAGCAGTGAACTGTCGGGGAGGATCCGGAACACCATATATTTT
CDR3: CASSELSGRIRNTIYF

J: TRBJ1-1
V: TRBV2
D: NA
size: few
DNA: TGTGCCAGCGTTAGGGGGACCACTGAAGCTTTCTTT
CDR3: CASVRGTTEAFF

J: TRBJ1-2
V: TRBV19
D: TRBD1
size: NA
DNA: TGTGCCAGTAGCGTTACAGGGGGCGGACGTTTCTATGGCTACACCTTC
CDR3: CASSVTGGGRFYGYTF